This TCR beta chain came from a study of Graves' ophthalmopathy and Graves' hyperthyroidism. Those donors who had ophthalmopathy presented with moderate-to-severe activity, a CAS of ≥3, a NOSPECS of ≥4 and a duration under 3 months. Orbital computed tomography and thyroid ultrasound, along with TRAb, serum thyroxine and clinical symptoms, underpinned diagnosis. This clonotype was counted many times. This CDR3 has 15 residues. The V segment lost 0 bases and the J segment 11 bases; nucleotides outside the gene matches: 9. CDR1 and CDR2 from the germline V gene are PRHDT and FYEKMQ (reference sequence). Amplification of the TCR beta CDR3 regions used RNA transcripts (as template). Second-round multiplex PCR came after first-round RT-PCR with HTBI primers. TCRdb re-derived calls from the multiplex PCR reads in MiXCR, one entry per CDR3 protein. The table includes about 210,000 distinct CDR3 sequences, just under 30% detected once.

J is TRBJ1-1 and V is TRBV13, with 10 bases fitting TRBD1. The material sequenced was peripheral blood. This sequence originates from a man aged 45-60 years with Graves' ophthalmopathy. CDR3 DNA sequence: TGTGCCAGCAGCTTAGGCCAAGGACAGGGGGGACCCGCTTTCTTT. Protein: CASSLGQGQGGPAFF.